This T cell receptor (beta chain) was profiled in a study of blood T cell repertoires in COVID-19. Study at large: Sources were T cells, B-cell-depleted T cells, or PBMCs; the material itself was cDNA or gDNA.

Trimming pared 8 bases from V and 6 bases from J, leaving 17 bases between. This CDR3 has 14 amino acids. In germline, CDR1 is LNHDA, CDR2 SQIVND (reference sequence). Assay: immunoSEQ multiplex PCR; the TCRdb copy retains only in-frame clones and omits some. The table has approximately 21,000 clones, about 86% seen once. The receptor was derived from a human donor with acute or convalescent COVID-19. The donor label of this sample is uncertain. The V gene is TRBV19, the J gene TRBJ1-3; D not certain. The sample taken for sequencing was peripheral blood. CDR3 protein: CASSKIIRENTIYF. The DNA for the CDR3 is TGTGCCAGTTCGAAGATCATCCGGGAAAACACCATATATTTT.